The 13 T cell receptor beta chains in this list originate from one sample, sequenced in a study of regulatory T cells in long-lasting Graves disease. Sequencing libraries for TCR beta were prepared with iRepertoire HTBI primers and Arm-PCR of CDR3 regions. One entry per CDR3 protein, called by TCRdb with MiXCR from the multiplex PCR reads. There are more than 300,000 distinct CDR3 sequences in the sample; 15% to 19% occur only once, and over 20% lies in the top ten. Time point denoted: newly diagnosed GD, antithyroid drugs for less than 3 months. Following extraction of RNA from PBMCs, that RNA was used to make the TCR library. The sample in question was peripheral blood mononuclear cells (PBMCs), obtained at new diagnosis, from a patient treated with antithyroid drugs. The receptors originated from a female donor with Graves disease.

This clonotype was observed many times. V and J are TRBV10-3 and TRBJ1-1; 7 bases fit TRBD1. CDR1 and CDR2 (germline): ENHRY, SYGVKD. The CDR3 consists of 16 residues. With V trimmed by 5 bases and J by 4 bases, 13 bases remained unmatched. Here the CDR3 reads CAISTGQEGTGTEAFF. For the CDR3, the DNA is TGTGCCATCAGTACCGGACAGGAGGGGACTGGCACTGAAGCTTTCTTT.

This clonotype has only a few counts. A single base separates this from a much larger clone, so it may be a read error. The CDR3 protein is CASSSTRNHGYTF. CDR3 coding DNA: TGTGCCAGCAGCTCTACCAGGAATCATGGCTACACCTTC. This rearrangement joins TRBV13 to TRBJ1-2, with D uncertain. Trimming shortened V by 4 bases and J by 6 bases, and 12 bases separated the two germline ends. CDR3 length: 13 residues. CDR1 PRHDT and CDR2 FYEKMQ come from the germline V gene (reference sequence).

This clonotype was observed at least ten times. The genes are TRBV11-2 and TRBJ2-2, with 7 positions matching TRBD1. Germline V lookup: CDR1 SGHAT, CDR2 FQNNGV. V shed 4 bases and J 5 bases; nucleotides not matched to a gene: 10. This CDR3 has 16 residues. CDR3 bases: TGTGCCAGCAGCTCCTTGAGACAGGGATTGACCGGGGAGCTGTTTTTT. It translates to CASSSLRQGLTGELFF.

V gene TRBV28 combines with J gene TRBJ1-1; a possible D gene is TRBD1 (5 bases). V lost 6 bases and J 11 bases, leaving 19 bases between the germline ends. The CDR3 spans 13 residues. The germline V gene has CDR1 MDHEN and CDR2 SYDVKM. The CDR3 sequence is CASSPGGYSSAFF. CDR3 nucleotide sequence: TGTGCCAGCAGCCCGGGGGGTTACTCGTCCGCTTTCTTT.

This clonotype was recorded at least ten times. The J gene is TRBJ1-1, the V gene TRBV20-1, with a weak D call TRBD1 (5 bases). Trimming stripped 6 bases from V and 5 bases from J, with 16 bases between. This CDR3 comprises 13 residues. The V gene's germline CDR1 is DFQATT and CDR2 SNEGSKA (reference sequence). CDR3 loop: CSANWGVGTEAFF. The DNA for the CDR3 is TGCAGTGCCAATTGGGGGGTTGGAACTGAAGCTTTCTTT.

V is TRBV6-1 and J is TRBJ2-2; 15 nucleotides align to TRBD2. The V gene's germline CDR1 is MNHNS and CDR2 SASEGT. This CDR3 has 16 residues. The V and J ends lost 5 bases and 9 bases, in that order; junction bases with no gene match: 7. In DNA form, the CDR3 reads TGTGCCAGCAGTTATGGACTAGCGGGAGGGCGAAGGGAGCTGTTTTTT. This encodes CASSYGLAGGRRELFF.

This rearrangement joins TRBV29-1 to TRBJ2-2, with TRBD1 as a possible D gene (5 bases). The CDR3 has 14 amino acids. Germline V CDR1 and CDR2: SQVTM, ANQGSEA. V gave up 1 base and J gave up 4 bases, with 10 bases separating them. The CDR3 nucleotides read TGCAGCGTTGAAGTCAGGGCCCGCACCGGGGAGCTGTTTTTT. It codes for CSVEVRARTGELFF.

A note on this clonotype: Just one base apart from a much larger clone, this may be a read error. The genes are TRBV5-1 and TRBJ2-3; 7 bases agree with TRBD1. This CDR3 region has 15 residues. V lost 5 bases, J lost 6 bases, and 12 bases stayed unmatched. Germline CDR1 is SGHRS and CDR2 is YFSETQ. The CDR3 sequence is CASSSRGSNADTQYF. The CDR3 region has the DNA TGCGCCAGCAGTTCCAGGGGGTCAAACGCGGATACGCAGTATTTT.

As concerns this clonotype: A much larger clone is a single base away; this may be a read error. The gene calls are TRBV7-9 and TRBJ1-2; TRBD1 might be the D (5 bases). The V and J ends lost 3 bases and 4 bases respectively, with 18 bases between them. This CDR3 comprises 16 residues. The germline gives CDR1 SEHNR, CDR2 FQNEAQ (reference sequence). CDR3 amino acids: CASSLRGRPAGYGYTF. The CDR3 nucleotides read TGTGCCAGCAGCTTGCGGGGCAGGCCCGCCGGCTATGGCTACACCTTC.

This clonotype was counted at least ten times. V gene TRBV27 combines with J gene TRBJ1-4, with a weak D call TRBD1 (6 bases). This CDR3 spans 16 amino acids. V lost 6 bases to trimming and J lost 5 bases, with 19 bases between them. Per the germline V gene, CDR1 is MNHEY and CDR2 is SMNVEV (reference sequence). The CDR3 reads CASSRGEGRVNEKLFF. CDR3 nucleotide sequence: TGTGCCAGCAGCAGGGGCGAGGGCAGGGTGAATGAAAAACTGTTTTTT. Full variable domain (missing parts from reference TRBV27 and TRBJ1-4): EAQVTQNPRYLITVTGKKLTVTCSQNMNHEYMSWYRQDPGLGLRQIYYSMNVEVTDKGDVPEGYKVSRKEKRNFPLILESPSPNQTSLYFCASSRGEGRVNEKLFFGSGTQLSVL.

This clonotype was counted only a few times. The chain combines TRBV7-9 with TRBJ1-2; D ambiguous. Trimming took off 2 bases at V and 6 bases at J, with 19 bases between the two ends. The CDR3 loop spans 16 amino acids. Germline V gene sequence: CDR1 SEHNR, CDR2 FQNEAQ (reference sequence). The CDR3 protein is CASSLTPPWNRDGYTF. The CDR3 DNA is TGTGCCAGCAGCTTAACCCCGCCCTGGAATAGGGATGGCTACACCTTC.

The chain is built from TRBV12-5 and TRBJ1-5; D call uncertain. This CDR3 contains 11 residues. V gave up 4 bases and J gave up 11 bases, with 9 bases separating them. Germline V gene lookup returns CDR1 LGHNT and CDR2 FRNRAP. In DNA form, the CDR3 reads TGTGCTAGTGGTTACACAGAGGCCCAGCATTTT. Protein: CASGYTEAQHF.

This clonotype was seen ten or more times. The genes are TRBV3-1 and TRBJ1-1; 11 bases are shared with TRBD1. Germline V gene sequence: CDR1 LGHDT, CDR2 YNNKEL (reference sequence). V shed 4 bases and J 4 bases; nucleotides not matched to a gene: 8. The CDR3 sequence is 16 residues long. CDR3: CASSPLDRGRGTEAFF. The CDR3, as DNA: TGTGCCAGCAGCCCTCTGGACAGGGGGCGTGGCACTGAAGCTTTCTTT.